The rows below give T cell receptor beta chains drawn from one sample of a study of blood T cell repertoires in COVID-19. The method was immunoSEQ multiplex PCR; TCRdb's version includes in-frame clones alone and lacks a portion of them. The sample has over 300,000 clones; roughly 90% are singletons. The specimen sequenced was PBMCs or T cells enriched from blood (not recorded which). The receptors shown here come from a woman in her twenties or thirties with acute COVID-19. Both conserved end residues are part of each CDR3. Each record gives: D gene, clone size, J gene, V gene, CDR3 DNA, CDR3 protein. D genes are given only for firm matches. Clone size, where shown, is once, few, many, or a class for clones that have expanded.

>.|.|TRBJ1-2|TRBV30
TGTGCCTGGAAGGTGTCGACAGTGTTCTACTATGGCTACACCTTC
CAWKVSTVFYYGYTF
>.|.|TRBJ2-1|TRBV7-2
TGTGCCAGCAGCATCACGCCTGGGGGGTCCTACAATGAGCAGTTCTTC
CASSITPGGSYNEQFF
>TRBD1|.|TRBJ1-5|TRBV19
TGTGCCAGTGTAAAACAGGGGAATAATCAGCCCCAGCATTTT
CASVKQGNNQPQHF
>TRBD1|few|TRBJ1-5|TRBV19
TGTGCCAGTAGTATGAGGACAGGTCATCAGCCCCAGCATTTT
CASSMRTGHQPQHF
>TRBD2|once|TRBJ2-7|TRBV7-9
TGTGCCAGCAGCCATGGTTGGACTAGCGGATACGAGCAGTACTTC
CASSHGWTSGYEQYF
>TRBD1|.|TRBJ1-6|TRBV3-1/TRBV3-2
TGTGCCAGCAGCCCTGGACAGGCTAGGGATTCACCCCTCCACTTT
CASSPGQARDSPLHF
>.|.|TRBJ1-1|TRBV19
TGTGCCAGTAGGGCACCGATAGCTTACACTGAAGCTTTCTTT
CASRAPIAYTEAFF
>.|.|TRBJ1-1|TRBV5-1
TGCGCCAGCAGCTTCGGGACTTGGAACACTGAAGCTTTCTTT
CASSFGTWNTEAFF
>.|.|TRBJ2-1|TRBV10-2
TGCGCCAGCAGGGTGGGCAGTAGCTCCTACAATGAGCAGTTCTTC
CASRVGSSSYNEQFF
>TRBD1|.|TRBJ2-7|TRBV24-1
TGTGCCACCAGTGACCCAGGGGGCCTGGGGTATCGGAACGAGCAGTACTTC
CATSDPGGLGYRNEQYF
>TRBD1|.|TRBJ1-1|TRBV4-1
TGCGCCAGCAGCCAAGAAGGGGGACAGGTGAACACTGAAGCTTTCTTT
CASSQEGGQVNTEAFF
>TRBD1|.|TRBJ1-2|TRBV6-2/TRBV6-3
TGTGCCAGCAGTTACTCGGCAGGGGGGCGACTCTATGGCTACACCTTC
CASSYSAGGRLYGYTF
>.|.|TRBJ1-1|TRBV5-1
TGCGCCAGCAGCTTGGGCAGGGCGTCGAAAAACACTGAAGCTTTCTTT
CASSLGRASKNTEAFF
>.|few|TRBJ1-1|TRBV24-1
TGTGCCACCAGTGTGGGCCGGGGCACTGAAGCTTTCTTT
CATSVGRGTEAFF
>.|.|TRBJ1-5|TRBV18
TGTGCCAGCTCATTGGAGGGCCGGGGCAATCAGCCCCAGCATTTT
CASSLEGRGNQPQHF
>.|.|TRBJ1-3|TRBV7-8
TGTGCCAGCAGCTTACACAGGGTGAGGGGAAACACCATATATTTT
CASSLHRVRGNTIYF
>.|.|TRBJ1-1|TRBV7-8
TGTGCCAGCAGCCCCCATTCTAGTCCTGAAGCTTTCTTT
CASSPHSSPEAFF
>.|.|TRBJ1-2|TRBV19
TGTGCCAGTAATACCCAGGGGCGGTACTATGGCTACACCTTC
CASNTQGRYYGYTF
>.|.|TRBJ2-7|TRBV12-3/TRBV12-4
TGTGCCAGCAGTTTAGATTACTCCTACGAGCAGTACTTC
CASSLDYSYEQYF
>.|.|TRBJ1-2|TRBV6-5
TGTGCCAGCAAAGCAGGCCTCCTTTATGGCTACACCTTC
CASKAGLLYGYTF
>.|.|TRBJ1-5|TRBV6-2/TRBV6-3
TGTGCCAGCAGTTCCTTCGAACGGACAGACAACAATCAGCCCCAGCATTTT
CASSSFERTDNNQPQHF
>TRBD2|.|TRBJ2-4|TRBV20-1
TGCAGTGCTAGTGCGGGGGGCCGCAAAAACATTCAGTACTTC
CSASAGGRKNIQYF
>TRBD1|.|TRBJ1-5|TRBV29-1
TGCAGCGTCGCGACAGGGGGCAATCAGCCCCAGCATTTT
CSVATGGNQPQHF
>.|few|TRBJ1-4|TRBV6-1
TGTGCCAGCAGTGTCATGGTGGGGGCGGCTAATGAAAAACTGTTTTTT
CASSVMVGAANEKLFF
>TRBD1|.|TRBJ2-7|TRBV3-1/TRBV3-2
TGTGCCAGCAGCCACTCCAGGGACAGGGGCCCCTACGAGCAGTACTTC
CASSHSRDRGPYEQYF
>.|.|TRBJ1-4|TRBV2
TGTGCCAGCAGTCCATCGGTACCTGCAACTAATGAAAAACTGTTTTTT
CASSPSVPATNEKLFF
>.|.|TRBJ1-1|TRBV4-3
TGCGCCAGCAGCCAAGCCTCCGGGAGGTGGAACACTGAAGCTTTCTTT
CASSQASGRWNTEAFF
>TRBD2|.|TRBJ2-5|TRBV5-6
TGTGCCAGCAGCCCGGTGGTGCTTAAGCGGGGGGGCGAAGAGACCCAGTACTTC
CASSPVVLKRGGEETQYF
>.|.|TRBJ1-2|TRBV6-1
TGTGCCAGCACCGCGACAGGCTATGGCTACACCTTC
CASTATGYGYTF
>TRBD1|few|TRBJ1-3|TRBV9
TGTGCCAGCAGCGTAGAAGGGACAGTTGGAAACACCATATATTTT
CASSVEGTVGNTIYF
>TRBD2|.|TRBJ2-3|TRBV7-9
TGTGCCAGCAGCTTAGCGGGGGGAGGGGATACGCAGTATTTT
CASSLAGGGDTQYF
>TRBD1|.|TRBJ1-2|TRBV5-6
TGTGCCAGCAGCTTGATCGGGACAGGGGAAAGGGGATATGGCTACACCTTC
CASSLIGTGERGYGYTF
>.|.|TRBJ1-1|TRBV1
TGCACCAGCAGCCAAGATATGGGGTTACGGGGGGTCTTAACTGAAGCTTTCTTT
CTSSQDMGLRGVLTEAFF
>.|.|TRBJ1-5|TRBV7-2
TGTGCCAGCAGCTGGCGGCTGGAGGGTCAGCCCCAGCATTTT
CASSWRLEGQPQHF
>.|.|TRBJ1-5|TRBV3-1/TRBV3-2
TGTGCCAGCAGTCCGAGCAGGGATCAGCCCCAGCATTTT
CASSPSRDQPQHF
>.|.|TRBJ2-7|TRBV2
TGTGCCAGCAGTCCAAAGGGGTTCGGCTACGAGCAGTACTTC
CASSPKGFGYEQYF
>TRBD1|.|TRBJ1-4|TRBV3-1/TRBV3-2
TGTGCCAGCAGCGTCCGGACAGGGAATGAAAAACTGTTTTTT
CASSVRTGNEKLFF
>TRBD2|.|TRBJ2-1|TRBV12-3/TRBV12-4
TGTGCCAGCAGTTTGGCGGGGGGCTTTGAGCAGTTCTTC
CASSLAGGFEQFF
>.|.|TRBJ1-2|TRBV7-9
TGTGCCAGCAGCCTCTCGGGGGGGGCGTATGGCTACACCTTC
CASSLSGGAYGYTF
>TRBD1|.|TRBJ2-1|TRBV27
TGTGCCAGCAGTAGGACAGGGGGATCGCTCCCCTACAATGAGCAGTTCTTC
CASSRTGGSLPYNEQFF
>.|.|TRBJ2-2|TRBV24-1
TGTGCCACCAGTGATTTAGGGGTAAACACCGGGGAGCTGTTTTTT
CATSDLGVNTGELFF
>TRBD2|.|TRBJ2-5|TRBV2
TGTGCCAGCAGTGAAGATAGACTAGCGGGGGGGCCCGACCAAGAGACCCAGTACTTC
CASSEDRLAGGPDQETQYF
>.|.|TRBJ2-7|TRBV11-2
TGTGCCAGCAGCTTAGCCAGGGGCCCATACTACGAGCAGTACTTC
CASSLARGPYYEQYF
>TRBD1|.|TRBJ1-5|TRBV19
TGTGCCAGTAGACGGGACAGGGAGCAGCCCCAGCATTTT
CASRRDREQPQHF
>.|.|TRBJ1-5|TRBV24-1
TGTGCCACAGCGGCCGGGAACAATCAGCCCCAGCATTTT
CATAAGNNQPQHF
>TRBD2|.|TRBJ2-1|TRBV9
TGTGCCAGCAGCGTAGCCGGGGGGGGTCGTAATGAGCAGTTCTTC
CASSVAGGGRNEQFF
>TRBD2|.|TRBJ2-1|TRBV27
TGTGCCAGCGGGACTAGCTCCTACAATGAGCAGTTCTTC
CASGTSSYNEQFF
>.|.|TRBJ2-2|TRBV20-1
TGCAGTGCTAGTCGAAGGACAGCGTTTAACACCGGGGAGCTGTTTTTT
CSASRRTAFNTGELFF
>TRBD2|once|TRBJ2-1|TRBV5-1
TGCGCCAGCACCGCCCCCCGAGGAGGGGAGGGCAATGAGCAGTTCTTC
CASTAPRGGEGNEQFF
>.|.|TRBJ1-2|TRBV2
TGTGCCAGCTCAGTATCATCAAACTATGGCTACACCTTC
CASSVSSNYGYTF
>.|.|TRBJ1-4|TRBV5-1
TGCGCCAGCCGCGAGGGGGCAACTAATGAAAAACTGTTTTTT
CASREGATNEKLFF
>.|.|TRBJ2-7|TRBV9
TGTGCCAGCAGCCCAGCCACAGGGTTTGATTACGAGCAGTACTTC
CASSPATGFDYEQYF
>TRBD1|.|TRBJ2-2|TRBV19
TGTGCCAGTAGTCCCCGGACAGGCGGGAACACCGGGGAGCTGTTTTTT
CASSPRTGGNTGELFF
>.|.|TRBJ1-2|TRBV6-5
TGTGCCAGCAGGGGGGGGGATTACTATGGCTACACCTTC
CASRGGDYYGYTF
>TRBD1|.|TRBJ1-1|TRBV7-9
TGTGCCAGCAGCCCCCGGACAGGGGTGAACACTGAAGCTTTCTTT
CASSPRTGVNTEAFF
>TRBD1|once|TRBJ1-3|TRBV9
TGTGCCAGCAGCGGTTCAAGAGGGCAGGGGGCTCTTGACACCATATATTTT
CASSGSRGQGALDTIYF
>.|many|TRBJ1-3|TRBV5-8
TGTGCCAGCAGCTTCGCGGGGTCTGGAAACACCATATATTTT
CASSFAGSGNTIYF
>.|.|TRBJ2-7|TRBV6-2/TRBV6-3
TGTGCCAGCAGTTTAACAGGGCCGGTTCTCGAGCAGTACTTC
CASSLTGPVLEQYF
>.|.|TRBJ2-7|TRBV30
TGTGCCTGGAGAGGGGTTTACGAGCAGTACTTC
CAWRGVYEQYF